Listed here are 24 T cell receptor beta chains from one sample, sequenced in a study of cytomegalovirus exposure and HLA in healthy donors. In the PCR, 60 Vbeta and 13 Jbeta primers were used. Some clones are missing from TCRdb's copy, which holds only in-frame ones; the method was immunoSEQ multiplex PCR. Seen here are more than 100,000 clones, around nine tenths observed once, and the top ten hold around 5.5%. The sequenced sample consisted of PBMCs. These receptors originate from a woman younger than 45 in good health and CMV-seronegative.

This chain links TRBV2 with TRBJ2-7; 11 bases fit TRBD1. The length of the CDR3 is 14 residues. The V and J ends lost 4 bases and 6 bases, in that order; junction bases with no gene match: 5. Per germline, CDR1 SNHLY and CDR2 FYNNEI. CDR3 DNA sequence: TGTGCCAGCAGTGCCGGACAGGGGGCAAGCGAGCAGTACTTC. Translated, it gives CASSAGQGASEQYF.

The rearrangement links TRBV4-3 to TRBJ1-3; D is unresolved. V gave up 0 bases and J gave up 2 bases, with 11 bases separating them. This CDR3 is built from 16 residues. From germline, CDR1 is LGHNA and CDR2 YSLEER. In DNA, the CDR3 is TGCGCCAGCAGCCAAGAGTTCCAAGCGACTGGAAACACCATATATTTT. As protein: CASSQEFQATGNTIYF.

This chain connects TRBV27 to TRBJ1-2; 10 bases line up with TRBD1. Unmatched junction bases numbered 6, after V lost 1 base and J lost 1 base. The CDR3 has 17 residues. From germline, CDR1 is MNHEY and CDR2 SMNVEV (reference sequence). The CDR3 DNA sequence: TGTGCCAGCAGTTTATTTGGGGACAGGGGAGTTAACTATGGCTACACCTTC. Amino acid sequence: CASSLFGDRGVNYGYTF.

This chain connects TRBV9 to TRBJ2-3, with TRBD2 identical over 7 bases. Trimming took 3 bases from V and 4 from J; bases not matched to a gene: 11. This CDR3 region has 16 residues. Germline assignment: CDR1 SGDLS and CDR2 YYNGEE. As DNA, the CDR3 is TGTGCCAGCAGCGACGGGACTACGGGGTCAGCAGATACGCAGTATTTT. This gives the protein CASSDGTTGSADTQYF.

This chain links TRBV15 with TRBJ2-2; no firm D call. The CDR3 has 14 residues. V was clipped by 10 bases and J by 0 bases, with 12 bases between them. CDR1 and CDR2 from the germline V gene are LNHNV and YYDKDF (reference sequence). CDR3: CASQTAANTGELFF. The CDR3 nucleotides are TGTGCCAGTCAAACAGCAGCGAACACCGGGGAGCTGTTTTTT.

The genes are TRBV28 and TRBJ1-5; 10 nucleotides line up with TRBD1. With V trimmed by 3 bases and J by 6 bases, 5 bases remained unmatched. Germline-derived CDR1 and CDR2 are MDHEN and SYDVKM. This CDR3 region has 15 residues. In DNA form, the CDR3 reads TGTGCCAGCAGTTTTGAGACAGGGGGCTCTCAGCCCCAGCATTTT. This gives the protein CASSFETGGSQPQHF.

A note on this clone: The same CDR3 also results from other DNA sequences found in this sample. The rearrangement uses TRBV15 and TRBJ2-1; TRBD2 aligns across 7 bases. The CDR3 covers 17 residues. Germline V gene data show CDR1 as LNHNV and CDR2 as YYDKDF (reference sequence). J lost 0 bases, V lost 0 bases, and 5 bases had no gene match. The CDR3 DNA sequence: TGTGCCACCAGCAGAGAGAGTAGCGGGCGCTCCTACAATGAGCAGTTCTTC. Its protein is CATSRESSGRSYNEQFF.

CDR3 nucleotides: TGTGCCAGCAGCTTAACAGGGAGTTATAATTCACCCCTCCACTTT. Translation gives CASSLTGSYNSPLHF. The rearrangement uses TRBV11-2 and TRBJ1-6, with D perhaps matching TRBD1 (6 bases). The V and J ends lost 2 bases and 4 bases respectively, with 9 bases between them. The CDR3 totals 15 residues. Germline V CDR1 and CDR2: SGHAT, FQNNGV.

The genes are TRBV9 and TRBJ1-2; maybe TRBD1 (6 bases). The CDR3 contains 15 residues. V dropped 2 bases and J dropped 3 bases, with 14 bases sitting between them. CDR1 and CDR2 (germline): SGDLS, YYNGEE. The CDR3 here is CASSVAGARDYGYTF. DNA for the CDR3: TGTGCCAGCAGCGTGGCAGGGGCGCGGGACTATGGCTACACCTTC.

The CDR3 loop reads CAWSVSSYEQYF. Here the CDR3 DNA reads TGTGCCTGGAGTGTCTCCTCCTACGAGCAGTACTTC. This sequence joins TRBV30 and TRBJ2-7, with unresolved D. Germline lookup yields CDR1 GTSNPN and CDR2 SVGIG (reference sequence). This CDR3 has 12 amino acids. Trimming removed 0 bases at V and 0 bases at J, with 3 bases between.

The chain is built from TRBV9 and TRBJ2-5; TRBD2 agrees at 8 bases. V gave up 2 bases and J gave up 2 bases; unmatched junction bases: 8. The germline V gene has CDR1 SGDLS and CDR2 YYNGEE. The CDR3 is made up of 16 amino acids. CDR3 in DNA: TGTGCCAGCAGCGTCAAAGCGGGGGACTATCAAGAGACCCAGTACTTC. Amino acids: CASSVKAGDYQETQYF.

The V and J genes are TRBV18 and TRBJ1-1, with D perhaps matching TRBD1 (5 bases). This CDR3 is built from 16 residues. Germline CDR1 KGHSH, CDR2 LQKENI. The germline V and J ends were trimmed by 3 bases and 4 bases, with 18 bases remaining between them. This CDR3 reads CASSPFVGRVGTEAFF. CDR3 DNA: TGTGCCAGCTCACCTTTTGTAGGCAGGGTGGGCACTGAAGCTTTCTTT.

The chain uses TRBV28 and TRBJ1-2; 9 bases fit TRBD1. This CDR3 has 16 amino acids. The V and J ends lost 5 bases and 7 bases, in that order; junction bases with no gene match: 14. Germline CDR1 and CDR2: MDHEN and SYDVKM. CDR3: CASSPGTGTLQGGYTF. CDR3 DNA: TGTGCCAGCAGTCCCGGGACAGGGACCCTTCAGGGTGGCTACACCTTC.

The chain combines TRBV5-1 with TRBJ2-7; 9 bases match TRBD2. Per germline, CDR1 SGHRS and CDR2 YFSETQ. This CDR3 has 15 residues. The trim removed 6 bases at V and 3 bases at J, leaving 10 bases unmatched. The CDR3 spells CASTPSGNSGYEQYF. Here the CDR3 DNA reads TGCGCCAGCACACCTAGCGGGAACTCCGGCTACGAGCAGTACTTC. The full variable domain, completed using reference TRBV5-1 and TRBJ2-7, is KAGVTQTPRYLIKTRGQQVTLSCSPISGHRSVSWYQQTPGQGLQFLFEYFSETQRNKGNFPGRFSGRQFSNSRSEMNVSTLELGDSALYLCASTPSGNSGYEQYFGPGTRLTVT.

The rearrangement links TRBV11-2 to TRBJ2-6, with 7 bases lining up with TRBD2. Germline CDR1 reads SGHAT; CDR2 reads FQNNGV. Trimming removed 4 bases from V and 2 bases from J; junction bases left unmatched: 2. This CDR3 has 15 residues. CDR3 loop: CASSWTRTGANVLTF. The CDR3 DNA is TGTGCCAGCAGCTGGACTAGAACTGGGGCCAACGTCCTGACTTTC.

The chain recombines TRBV27 with TRBJ2-7; 8 bases fit TRBD2. Per the germline V gene, CDR1 is MNHEY and CDR2 is SMNVEV (reference sequence). The CDR3 covers 14 residues. The trim removed 4 bases at V and 5 bases at J, leaving 7 bases unmatched. CDR3 bases: TGTGCCAGCAGTTACAAAGCGGGAGTTCACGAGCAGTACTTC. This gives the protein CASSYKAGVHEQYF.

This chain uses TRBV2 with TRBJ1-5; D remains unclear. Germline-derived CDR1 and CDR2 are SNHLY and FYNNEI. The CDR3 sequence is 15 residues long. V was pared by 5 bases and J by 0 bases, with 11 bases between. The CDR3 DNA reads as TGTGCCAGCAGTTCCGACGGGTTTAGCAATCAGCCCCAGCATTTT. This encodes CASSSDGFSNQPQHF. The full variable domain, in which reference TRBV2 and TRBJ1-5 provide the parts outside the CDR3, is EPEVTQTPSHQVTQMGQEVILRCVPISNHLYFYWYRQILGQKVEFLVSFYNNEISEKSEIFDDQFSVERPDGSNFTLKIRSTKLEDSAMYFCASSSDGFSNQPQHFGDGTRLSIL.

A single count supports this clone. The chain carries TRBV4-1 and TRBJ2-7; maybe TRBD1 (5 bases). The V gene lost 2 bases and the J gene lost 3 bases, with 14 bases spanning the gap. Germline assignment: CDR1 MGHRA and CDR2 YSYEKL. This CDR3 spans 15 amino acids. The CDR3 sequence: CASSQKPTGDYEQYF. CDR3 DNA sequence: TGCGCCAGCAGCCAAAAGCCAACAGGAGACTACGAGCAGTACTTC.

This chain connects TRBV7-2 to TRBJ2-5; 14 bases match TRBD2. This CDR3 has 16 residues. The trim removed 7 bases at V and 5 bases at J, leaving 9 bases unmatched. Germline V gene data show CDR1 as SGHTA and CDR2 as FQGNSA. As DNA, the CDR3 is TGTGCCAGCACCGAGGGACTAGCGGGAGATGGTGAGACCCAGTACTTC. It encodes CASTEGLAGDGETQYF.

The chain is built from TRBV6-5 and TRBJ2-3; D is possibly TRBD2 (7 bases). Trimming left V 4 bases short and J 2 bases short, with 16 bases between. The CDR3 loop spans 16 amino acids. The germline V gene encodes CDR1 MNHEY and CDR2 SVGAGI. CDR3 region: CASSLSGGGLTDTQYF. In DNA, the CDR3 is TGTGCCAGCAGTTTATCGGGGGGCGGACTCACAGATACGCAGTATTTT.

CDR3 coding DNA: TGTGCCAGCAGCCCGCGACTAGCGGGCCACGGTGAGCAGTTCTTC. Protein sequence: CASSPRLAGHGEQFF. V and J are TRBV5-8 and TRBJ2-1; TRBD2 aligns across 10 bases. The CDR3 extends over 15 amino acids. The germline V gene encodes CDR1 SGHTS and CDR2 YDEGEE. Unmatched junction bases numbered 10, after V lost 4 bases and J lost 9 bases.

This sequence joins TRBV5-4 and TRBJ2-7, with TRBD1 matching over 9 bases. J was trimmed by 1 base and V by 9 bases; bases with no gene match: 17. The CDR3 length is 17 residues. Germline V CDR1 and CDR2: SGHNT, YYREEE (reference sequence). CDR3 sequence reads: CAISPGQGPSSSYEQYF. The CDR3 DNA reads as TGTGCCATCTCCCCGGGACAGGGCCCTTCAAGTTCCTACGAGCAGTACTTC.

CDR3 in DNA: TGCGCCAGCGGCTCAACAGAGACCGGGGAGCTGTTTTTT. Translated, it gives CASGSTETGELFF. The chain couples TRBV5-1 to TRBJ2-2; D is unclear. The CDR3 totals 13 residues. CDR1 and CDR2 from the germline V gene are SGHRS and YFSETQ. V was clipped by 7 bases and J by 5 bases, with 12 bases between them.

In this sample, this clone turned up once. The chain joins TRBV6-5 to TRBJ2-5; D perhaps matches TRBD2 (6 bases). V lost 2 bases, J lost 7 bases, and 11 bases lay in between. Germline loops: CDR1 MNHEY, CDR2 SVGAGI. The CDR3 has 13 residues. The CDR3 spells CASSYGGGGTQYF. CDR3 bases: TGTGCCAGCAGTTACGGGGGAGGAGGGACCCAGTACTTC.